This passage covers 28 T cell receptor beta chains from one sample sequenced in a study of cytomegalovirus exposure and HLA in healthy donors. Primers: 60 Vbeta forward and 13 Jbeta reverse. The repertoire was sequenced with immunoSEQ multiplex PCR; TCRdb's copy has only in-frame clones and lacks some. The data contain about 130,000 clones, around 83% of them singletons. Sequencing was performed on PBMCs. The receptors derive from a girl aged 2 to 10 in good health and CMV-seronegative.

The rearrangement joins TRBV10-3 to TRBJ1-5, with no clear D. Trimming took off 2 bases at V and 3 bases at J, with 2 bases between the two ends. This CDR3 comprises 12 residues. CDR1 is ENHRY and CDR2 is SYGVKD in the germline V gene. The CDR3, as DNA: TGTGCCATCAGTGAGCTCAATCAGCCCCAGCATTTT. This codes for CAISELNQPQHF.

The chain links TRBV23-1 to TRBJ2-7; D is possibly TRBD1 (5 bases). TRBV23-1 belongs to the ORF category, with a function that is uncertain. This CDR3 has 15 amino acids. The V end was cut by 3 bases, the J end by 3 bases, with 15 bases between. CDR3 coding DNA: TGCGCCAGCAGTCACCTCATAGGGGCCCGCTACGAGCAGTACTTC. Amino acids: CASSHLIGARYEQYF.

The chain links TRBV5-6 to TRBJ2-2; 10 bases map to TRBD1. The CDR3 spans 16 residues. The germline gives CDR1 SGHDT, CDR2 YYEEEE. The V segment lost 0 bases and the J segment 4 bases; nucleotides outside the gene matches: 3. CDR3 DNA: TGTGCCAGCAGCTTGGATAGGACAGGGGGCACCGGGGAGCTGTTTTTT. Its protein is CASSLDRTGGTGELFF.

The chain combines TRBV29-1 with TRBJ2-1; 12 bases align to TRBD2. The trim removed 2 bases at V and 7 bases at J, leaving 3 bases unmatched. This CDR3 has 14 amino acids. Germline values: CDR1 SQVTM, CDR2 ANQGSEA. CDR3 sequence: CSVERLAGDNEQFF. CDR3 sequence (DNA): TGCAGCGTTGAACGACTAGCGGGAGATAATGAGCAGTTCTTC.

The chain has TRBV6-4 and TRBJ2-3; perhaps TRBD2 as D (5 bases). The germline V gene has CDR1 MRHNA and CDR2 SNTAGT. Trimming stripped 2 bases from V and 4 bases from J, with 13 bases between. The CDR3 spans 15 residues. For the CDR3, the DNA is TGTGCCAGCAGTGACAAGGTAGAGGGTTCAGATACGCAGTATTTT. Protein product: CASSDKVEGSDTQYF.

V usage is TRBV5-1 and J usage is TRBJ2-7; D gene ambiguous. The V gene lost 0 bases and the J gene lost 0 bases, with 7 bases spanning the gap. The germline gives CDR1 SGHRS, CDR2 YFSETQ. The CDR3 is 14 residues long. The CDR3: CASSLGLSSYEQYF. DNA for the CDR3: TGCGCCAGCAGCTTGGGACTCTCCTCCTACGAGCAGTACTTC. Supplemented by reference TRBV5-1 and TRBJ2-7, the full variable domain reads KAGVTQTPRYLIKTRGQQVTLSCSPISGHRSVSWYQQTPGQGLQFLFEYFSETQRNKGNFPGRFSGRQFSNSRSEMNVSTLELGDSALYLCASSLGLSSYEQYFGPGTRLTVT.

The J gene is TRBJ2-2, the V gene TRBV25-1; D is unresolved. V was trimmed by 5 bases and J by 3 bases, leaving 4 bases between them. The length of the CDR3 is 12 residues. In germline, CDR1 is MGHDK, CDR2 SYGVNS. Written as DNA, the CDR3 is TGTGCCAGCAGTCATTACACCGGGGAGCTGTTTTTT. Residues: CASSHYTGELFF.

CDR3 in DNA: TGTGCCAGCAGCCCGGGACTAGCGGGAGTGAATGAGCAGTTCTTC. This gives the protein CASSPGLAGVNEQFF. This chain uses TRBV5-4 with TRBJ2-1, with TRBD2 matching over 14 bases. V was pared by 4 bases and J by 7 bases, with 4 bases of the junction left unmatched. The germline gives CDR1 SGHNT, CDR2 YYREEE (reference sequence). CDR3 length: 15 amino acids.

This chain connects TRBV5-1 to TRBJ1-2, with 7 bases identical to TRBD1. This CDR3 has 15 residues. The ends lost 2 bases at V and 1 base at J; junction bases unmatched: 5. CDR1 is SGHRS and CDR2 is YFSETQ in the germline V gene. The CDR3 coding sequence is TGCGCCAGCAGCTTCACAGGGGCCCTTAACTATGGCTACACCTTC. It specifies CASSFTGALNYGYTF.

The table lists this clone with a count of one. The J gene is TRBJ2-2, the V gene TRBV6-1, with a tentative D call TRBD1 (5 bases). V lost 6 bases to trimming and J lost 4 bases, with 9 bases between them. CDR3 length equals 13 residues. Per germline, CDR1 MNHNS and CDR2 SASEGT. DNA of the CDR3: TGTGCCAGCAGAGATAGGGGCACCGGGGAGCTGTTTTTT. This translates into CASRDRGTGELFF.

This chain uses TRBV10-2 with TRBJ1-2; tentatively, D is TRBD1 (6 bases). Per the germline V gene, CDR1 is WSHSY and CDR2 is SAAADI. The V end lost 6 bases, the J end lost 0 bases, and 11 bases lay between the germline ends. CDR3 size: 14 residues. CDR3 bases: TGCGCCAGCAGGTCTCAGGGGCCTAACTATGGCTACACCTTC. This gives the protein CASRSQGPNYGYTF.

This clone has a single count. The chain carries TRBV2 and TRBJ2-1, with D perhaps TRBD2 (5 bases). Between the trimmed V and J ends, which lost 1 base and 9 bases, there was a span of 10 bases. The CDR3 extends over 13 amino acids. CDR1 is SNHLY, CDR2 FYNNEI, per germline. CDR3 DNA: TGTGCCAGCAGTGAAGTTTTGAGGGTTGAGCAGTTCTTC. It codes for CASSEVLRVEQFF.

The CDR3 loop is CACGTGVVAEAFF. In DNA, the CDR3 is TGTGCCTGCGGGACAGGGGTGGTGGCTGAAGCTTTCTTT. This chain connects TRBV19 to TRBJ1-1, with 10 bases identical to TRBD1. Trimming cost V 11 bases and J 6 bases; bases outside gene matches: 9. In germline, CDR1 is LNHDA, CDR2 SQIVND (reference sequence). The CDR3 runs 13 residues.

J is TRBJ2-3 and V is TRBV27; 9 bases are shared with TRBD2. The length of the CDR3 is 15 residues. The ends lost 7 bases at V and 4 bases at J; junction bases unmatched: 9. The germline V gene has CDR1 MNHEY and CDR2 SMNVEV (reference sequence). CDR3 DNA sequence: TGTGCCAGCACCCTGAGTAGCGGGAGTTCAGATACGCAGTATTTT. Its translation is CASTLSSGSSDTQYF.

The J gene is TRBJ2-7, the V gene TRBV7-2, with 9 positions matching TRBD2. J lost 3 bases, V lost 3 bases, and 6 bases had no gene match. From germline, CDR1 is SGHTA and CDR2 FQGNSA. The CDR3 is made up of 15 amino acids. The DNA of the CDR3 is TGTGCCAGCAGCTTCCTCCCTAGCGGGAACTACGAGCAGTACTTC. Translated: CASSFLPSGNYEQYF.

This chain joins TRBV2 and TRBJ2-1; the D gene is possibly TRBD2 (6 bases). CDR3 length equals 18 residues. Trimming left V 4 bases short and J 0 bases short, with 19 bases between. Germline CDR1 and CDR2: SNHLY and FYNNEI. For the CDR3, the DNA is TGTGCCAGCAGTGCCCGCGGGACCGAAAAAAGCTCCTACAATGAGCAGTTCTTC. Its translation: CASSARGTEKSSYNEQFF.

The count of this clone is one. This CDR3 is CASSLTGGANDEQYF. CDR3 coding DNA: TGTGCCAGCAGCTTAACGGGGGGCGCAAATGACGAGCAGTACTTC. This chain uses TRBV7-2 with TRBJ2-7; D may be TRBD2 (7 bases). This CDR3 region has 15 residues. V shed 2 bases and J shed 5 bases, with 16 bases lying between them. Looked up from germline, CDR1 is SGHTA and CDR2 is FQGNSA.

The chain couples TRBV27 to TRBJ2-7, with TRBD2 identical over 14 bases. Germline V gene data show CDR1 as MNHEY and CDR2 as SMNVEV (reference sequence). The CDR3 contains 16 residues. The V gene end was trimmed by 6 bases and the J gene end by 0 bases; junction bases not matched to a gene: 4. The CDR3, as DNA: TGTGCCAGCAGGTCGGGACTAGCGGGAGCCTCCTACGAGCAGTACTTC. It yields the protein CASRSGLAGASYEQYF.

The gene calls are TRBV6-4 and TRBJ2-3; TRBD2 matches at 11 bases. Germline V gene sequence: CDR1 MRHNA, CDR2 SNTAGT. The ends lost 3 bases at V and 2 bases at J; junction bases unmatched: 1. The CDR3 contains 15 residues. CDR3 sequence reads: CASSEGLADTDTQYF. Written as DNA, the CDR3 is TGTGCCAGCAGTGAGGGACTAGCGGACACAGATACGCAGTATTTT.

This clone was counted a few times. The rearrangement joins TRBV7-3 to TRBJ1-1; TRBD1 agrees at 7 bases. This CDR3 contains 14 residues. Trimming removed 5 bases from V and 4 bases from J; junction bases left unmatched: 7. The germline V gene has CDR1 SGHTA and CDR2 FQGTGA. CDR3 sequence: CASSPNRDSTEAFF. For the CDR3, the DNA is TGTGCCAGCAGCCCCAACCGGGACAGCACTGAAGCTTTCTTT.

As DNA, the CDR3 is TGTGCCAGCAGCTTATCCGGGTCTTCCTACAATGAGCAGTTCTTC. It codes for CASSLSGSSYNEQFF. The chain carries TRBV7-3 and TRBJ2-1; no firm D call. From germline, CDR1 is SGHTA and CDR2 FQGTGA. The V and J ends lost 2 bases and 1 base respectively, with 9 bases between them. The CDR3 sequence is 15 residues long.

The V and J genes are TRBV6-4 and TRBJ2-6, with D hard to call. CDR1 is MRHNA, CDR2 SNTAGT, per germline. The V end lost 6 bases, the J end lost 0 bases, and 6 bases lay between the germline ends. CDR3 length: 14 residues. CDR3 in amino acids: CASRPGSGANVLTF. DNA for the CDR3: TGTGCCAGCAGGCCGGGCTCTGGGGCCAACGTCCTGACTTTC.

This chain connects TRBV7-9 to TRBJ2-3; no firm D call. The CDR3 totals 16 residues. The V gene's germline CDR1 is SEHNR and CDR2 FQNEAQ (reference sequence). V was clipped by 8 bases and J by 0 bases, with 18 bases between them. The CDR3, as DNA: TGTGCCAGCGAAACAAGAACAGATCCAAGCACAGATACGCAGTATTTT. Translating gives CASETRTDPSTDTQYF.

The genes are TRBV15 and TRBJ2-1; tentatively, D is TRBD2 (6 bases). V was cut by 1 base and J by 1 base, with 11 bases left in between. Germline values: CDR1 LNHNV, CDR2 YYDKDF (reference sequence). The CDR3 totals 16 residues. The CDR3 protein is CATSRVKGLSYNEQFF. In nucleotides, the CDR3 is TGTGCCACCAGCAGAGTAAAGGGACTTTCCTACAATGAGCAGTTCTTC.

The chain links TRBV11-2 to TRBJ2-2; maybe TRBD1 (6 bases). The germline V gene encodes CDR1 SGHAT and CDR2 FQNNGV. CDR3 length: 18 amino acids. The germline V and J ends were trimmed by 5 bases and 4 bases, with 23 bases remaining between them. CDR3 DNA sequence: TGTGCCAGCAGCCCAACCAACAGGGTCGGGCGAGTCACCGGGGAGCTGTTTTTT. This translates into CASSPTNRVGRVTGELFF.

The V and J genes are TRBV5-6 and TRBJ2-5, with a weak D call TRBD2 (6 bases). Germline lookup yields CDR1 SGHDT and CDR2 YYEEEE. The germline V and J ends were trimmed by 0 bases and 4 bases, with 10 bases remaining between them. This CDR3 spans 14 amino acids. The CDR3 protein is CASSLDLGGETQYF. The CDR3 nucleotides are TGTGCCAGCAGCTTGGACCTCGGGGGAGAGACCCAGTACTTC.

This chain uses TRBV5-4 with TRBJ2-7; 10 bases line up with TRBD1. This CDR3 has 17 amino acids. The V gene's germline CDR1 is SGHNT and CDR2 YYREEE (reference sequence). The V gene end was trimmed by 0 bases and the J gene end by 2 bases; junction bases not matched to a gene: 8. The CDR3 DNA follows: TGTGCCAGCAGCTTGGGGGGCTCCGGGACAGGGGCCTACGAGCAGTACTTC. It encodes CASSLGGSGTGAYEQYF.

This clone was observed a single time. The chain links TRBV5-5 to TRBJ2-7; weak D call: TRBD2 (6 bases). CDR1 SGHKS and CDR2 YYEKEE come from the germline V gene (reference sequence). The V gene lost 3 bases and the J gene lost 3 bases, with 13 bases spanning the gap. CDR3 length: 14 amino acids. The CDR3 DNA reads as TGTGCCAGCAGCTGGGAGGCTAGCAGCTACGAGCAGTACTTC. It codes for CASSWEASSYEQYF.